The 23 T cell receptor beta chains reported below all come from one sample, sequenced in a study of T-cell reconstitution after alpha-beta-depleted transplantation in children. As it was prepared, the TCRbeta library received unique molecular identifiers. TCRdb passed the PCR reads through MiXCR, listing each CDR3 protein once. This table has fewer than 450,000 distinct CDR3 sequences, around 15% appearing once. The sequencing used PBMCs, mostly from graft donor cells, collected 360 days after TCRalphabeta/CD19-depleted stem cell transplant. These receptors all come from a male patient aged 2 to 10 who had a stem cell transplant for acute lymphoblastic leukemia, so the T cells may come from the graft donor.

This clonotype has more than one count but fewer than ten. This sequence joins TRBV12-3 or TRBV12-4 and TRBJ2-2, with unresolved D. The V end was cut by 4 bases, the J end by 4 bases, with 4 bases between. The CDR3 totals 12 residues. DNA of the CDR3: TGTGCCAGCAGTTCACTCACCGGGGAGCTGTTTTTT. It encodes CASSSLTGELFF.

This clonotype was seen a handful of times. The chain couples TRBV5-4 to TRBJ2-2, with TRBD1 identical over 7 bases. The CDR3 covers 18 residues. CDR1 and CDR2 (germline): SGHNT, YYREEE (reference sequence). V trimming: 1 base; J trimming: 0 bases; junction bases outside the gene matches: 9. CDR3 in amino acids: CASSLWKGAYPNTGELFF. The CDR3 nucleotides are TGTGCCAGCAGCTTGTGGAAGGGGGCGTACCCGAACACCGGGGAGCTGTTTTTT.

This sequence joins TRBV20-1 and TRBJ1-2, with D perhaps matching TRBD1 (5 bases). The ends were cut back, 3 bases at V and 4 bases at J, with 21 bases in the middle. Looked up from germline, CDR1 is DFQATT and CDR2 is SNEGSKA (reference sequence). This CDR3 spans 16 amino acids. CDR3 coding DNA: TGCAGTGCTAGGGGACGCGGGACCGTTGGAGGCTATGGCTACACCTTC. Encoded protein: CSARGRGTVGGYGYTF.

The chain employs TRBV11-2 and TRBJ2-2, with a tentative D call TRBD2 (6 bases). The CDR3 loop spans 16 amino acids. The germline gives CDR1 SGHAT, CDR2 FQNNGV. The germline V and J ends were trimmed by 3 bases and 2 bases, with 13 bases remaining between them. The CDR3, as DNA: TGTGCCAGCAGCTTCGGTCCGGGAGTCAACACCGGGGAGCTGTTTTTT. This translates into CASSFGPGVNTGELFF.

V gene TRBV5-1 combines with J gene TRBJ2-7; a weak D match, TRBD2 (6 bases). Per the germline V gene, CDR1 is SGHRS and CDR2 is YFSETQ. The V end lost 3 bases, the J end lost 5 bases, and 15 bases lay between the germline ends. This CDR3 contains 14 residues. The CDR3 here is CASSYRTPGDEQYF. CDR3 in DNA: TGCGCCAGCAGCTACCGGACACCGGGGGACGAGCAGTACTTC.

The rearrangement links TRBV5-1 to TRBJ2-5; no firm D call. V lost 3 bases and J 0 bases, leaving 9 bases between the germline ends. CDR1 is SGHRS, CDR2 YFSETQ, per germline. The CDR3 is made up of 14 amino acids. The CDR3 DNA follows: TGCGCCAGCAGCTCGACCCCTAACCAAGAGACCCAGTACTTC. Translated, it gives CASSSTPNQETQYF. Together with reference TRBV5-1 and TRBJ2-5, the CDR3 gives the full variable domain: KAGVTQTPRYLIKTRGQQVTLSCSPISGHRSVSWYQQTPGQGLQFLFEYFSETQRNKGNFPGRFSGRQFSNSRSEMNVSTLELGDSALYLCASSSTPNQETQYFGPGTRLLVL.

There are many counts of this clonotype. This chain's CDR3 is CASSLSWTSSYEQYF. In DNA, the CDR3 is TGTGCCAGCAGCTTGAGTTGGACTAGCAGCTACGAGCAGTACTTC. This chain connects TRBV7-2 to TRBJ2-7, with TRBD2 matching over 8 bases. CDR1 is SGHTA, CDR2 FQGNSA, per germline. The V segment lost 3 bases and the J segment 3 bases; nucleotides outside the gene matches: 7. The CDR3 has 15 amino acids.

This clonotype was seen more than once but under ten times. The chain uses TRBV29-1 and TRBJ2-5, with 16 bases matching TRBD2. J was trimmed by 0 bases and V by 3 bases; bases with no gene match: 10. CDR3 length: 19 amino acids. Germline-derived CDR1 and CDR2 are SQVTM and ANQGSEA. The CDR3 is CSVDTPGTSGRGYQETQYF. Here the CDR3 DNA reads TGCAGCGTTGATACGCCGGGGACTAGCGGGAGGGGGTACCAAGAGACCCAGTACTTC. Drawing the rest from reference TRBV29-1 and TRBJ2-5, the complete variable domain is SAVISQKPSRDICQRGTSLTIQCQVDSQVTMMFWYRQQPGQSLTLIATANQGSEATYESGFVIDKFPISRPNLTFSTLTVSNMSPEDSSIYLCSVDTPGTSGRGYQETQYFGPGTRLLVL.

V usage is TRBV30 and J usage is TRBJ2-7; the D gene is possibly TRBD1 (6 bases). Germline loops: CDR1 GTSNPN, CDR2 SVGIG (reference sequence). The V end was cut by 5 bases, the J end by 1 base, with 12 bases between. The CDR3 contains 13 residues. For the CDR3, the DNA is TGTGCCTGGGCCTATGGACAGTCCTACGAGCAGTACTTC. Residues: CAWAYGQSYEQYF.

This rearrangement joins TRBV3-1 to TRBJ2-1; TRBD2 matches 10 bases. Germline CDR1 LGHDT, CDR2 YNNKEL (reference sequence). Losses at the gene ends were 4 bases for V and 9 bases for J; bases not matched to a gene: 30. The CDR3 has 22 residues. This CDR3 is CASSPTPSGRKRGGLTTSEQFF. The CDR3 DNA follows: TGTGCCAGCAGCCCTACCCCTAGCGGGAGAAAGAGGGGAGGTCTCACTACAAGTGAGCAGTTCTTC.

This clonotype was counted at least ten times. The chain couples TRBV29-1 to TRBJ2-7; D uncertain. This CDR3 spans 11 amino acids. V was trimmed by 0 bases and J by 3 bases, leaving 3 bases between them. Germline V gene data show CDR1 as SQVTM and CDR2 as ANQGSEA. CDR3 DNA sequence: TGCAGCGTTGAAGACCACTACGAGCAGTACTTC. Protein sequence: CSVEDHYEQYF.

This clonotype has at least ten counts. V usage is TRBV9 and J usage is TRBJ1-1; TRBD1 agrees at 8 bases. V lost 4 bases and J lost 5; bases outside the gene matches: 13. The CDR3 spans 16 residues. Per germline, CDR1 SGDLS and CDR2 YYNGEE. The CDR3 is CASSPRDRRGGTEAFF. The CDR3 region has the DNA TGTGCCAGCAGCCCGAGGGACAGGCGGGGGGGAACTGAAGCTTTCTTT.

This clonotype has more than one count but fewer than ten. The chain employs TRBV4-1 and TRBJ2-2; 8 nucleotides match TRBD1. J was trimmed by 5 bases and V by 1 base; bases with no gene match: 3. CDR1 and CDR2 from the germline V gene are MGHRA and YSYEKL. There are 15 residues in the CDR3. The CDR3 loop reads CASSQVQGATGELFF. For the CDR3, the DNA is TGCGCCAGCAGCCAAGTTCAGGGGGCGACCGGGGAGCTGTTTTTT.

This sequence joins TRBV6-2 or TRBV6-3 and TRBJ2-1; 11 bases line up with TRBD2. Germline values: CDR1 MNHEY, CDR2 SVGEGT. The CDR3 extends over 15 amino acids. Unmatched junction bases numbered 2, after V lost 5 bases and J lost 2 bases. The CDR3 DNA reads TGTGCCAGCAGTAGACTAGCGGGAACCTACAATGAGCAGTTCTTC. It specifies CASSRLAGTYNEQFF.

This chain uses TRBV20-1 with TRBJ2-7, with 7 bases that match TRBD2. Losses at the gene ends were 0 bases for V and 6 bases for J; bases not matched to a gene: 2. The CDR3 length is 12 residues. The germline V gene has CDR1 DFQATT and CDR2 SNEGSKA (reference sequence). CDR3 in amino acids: CSARDLAAEQYF. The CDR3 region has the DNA TGCAGTGCTAGAGATCTAGCGGCCGAGCAGTACTTC.

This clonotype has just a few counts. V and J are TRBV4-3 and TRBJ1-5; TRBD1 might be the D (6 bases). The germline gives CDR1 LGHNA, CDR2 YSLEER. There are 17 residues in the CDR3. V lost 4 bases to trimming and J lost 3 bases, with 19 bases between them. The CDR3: CASSPRDTGPINQPQHF. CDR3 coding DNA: TGCGCCAGCAGCCCGAGGGACACGGGACCTATCAATCAGCCCCAGCATTTT.

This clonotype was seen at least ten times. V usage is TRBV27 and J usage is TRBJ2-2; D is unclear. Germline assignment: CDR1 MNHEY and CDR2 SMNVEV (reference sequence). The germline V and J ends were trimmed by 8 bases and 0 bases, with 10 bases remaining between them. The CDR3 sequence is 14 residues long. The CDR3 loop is CASADTSNTGELFF. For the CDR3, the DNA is TGTGCCAGCGCCGACACCTCGAACACCGGGGAGCTGTTTTTT.

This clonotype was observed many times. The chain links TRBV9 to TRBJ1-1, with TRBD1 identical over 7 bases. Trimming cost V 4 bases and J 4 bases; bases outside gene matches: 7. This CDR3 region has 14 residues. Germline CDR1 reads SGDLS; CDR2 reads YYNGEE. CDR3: CASSSRQGGTEAFF. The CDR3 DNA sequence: TGTGCCAGCAGCTCGCGACAGGGTGGCACTGAAGCTTTCTTT.

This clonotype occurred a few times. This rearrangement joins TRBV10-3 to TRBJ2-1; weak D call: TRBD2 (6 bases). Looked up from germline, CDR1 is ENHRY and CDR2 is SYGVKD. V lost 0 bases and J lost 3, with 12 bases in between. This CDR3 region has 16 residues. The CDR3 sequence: CAISESGAGFYNEQFF. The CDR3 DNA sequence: TGTGCCATCAGTGAGTCGGGCGCGGGGTTCTACAATGAGCAGTTCTTC.

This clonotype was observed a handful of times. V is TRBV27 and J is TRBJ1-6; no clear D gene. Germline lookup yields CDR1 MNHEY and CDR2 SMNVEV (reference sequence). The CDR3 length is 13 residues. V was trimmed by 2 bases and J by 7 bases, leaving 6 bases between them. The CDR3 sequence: CASSLVGNSPLHF. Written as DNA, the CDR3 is TGTGCCAGCAGTTTAGTGGGGAATTCACCCCTCCACTTT.

CDR3 loop: CASSLKLGTEAFF. CDR3 DNA: TGTGCCAGCAGCCTCAAACTTGGCACTGAAGCTTTCTTT. This sequence joins TRBV7-6 and TRBJ1-1; D is unclear. Trimming pared 5 bases from V and 4 bases from J, leaving 11 bases between. CDR3 length: 13 amino acids. Germline lookup yields CDR1 SGHVS and CDR2 FNYEAQ.

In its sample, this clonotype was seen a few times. The CDR3 region is CSARFRGSSYNEQFF. CDR3 in DNA: TGCAGTGCTAGGTTCCGCGGGAGCTCCTACAATGAGCAGTTCTTC. V usage is TRBV20-1 and J usage is TRBJ2-1, with 7 bases matching TRBD2. The CDR3 runs 15 residues. After removal of 3 bases from V and 0 bases from J, the junction contained 5 bases not matched to a gene. Germline V lookup: CDR1 DFQATT, CDR2 SNEGSKA (reference sequence).

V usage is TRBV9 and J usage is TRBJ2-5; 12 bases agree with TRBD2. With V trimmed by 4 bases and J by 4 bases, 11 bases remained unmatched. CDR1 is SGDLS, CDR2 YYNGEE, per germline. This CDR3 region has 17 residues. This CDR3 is CASSPTPGLAGSETQYF. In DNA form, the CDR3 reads TGTGCCAGCAGCCCCACTCCGGGACTAGCGGGCTCAGAGACCCAGTACTTC.